Presented here are 10 T cell receptor beta chains from one specimen sequenced in a study of blood T cells in healthy people across ages. A second PCR, run for about 7 to 11 cycles, used a sample-barcoded 5' primer plus a J-beta primer mix. In TCRdb, the 5' RACE reads were re-called with MiXCR into one record per CDR3 protein. This table holds over 500,000 distinct CDR3 sequences, about 50% found once. Sequencing was done on a sample of blood. All receptors come from a woman aged 80 or over in good health.

Ten or more counts support this clonotype. The chain employs TRBV20-1 and TRBJ1-2, with D perhaps matching TRBD1 (5 bases). CDR1 is DFQATT, CDR2 SNEGSKA, per germline (reference sequence). The CDR3 spans 13 residues. V was cut by 7 bases and J by 3 bases, with 15 bases left in between. The CDR3 nucleotides read TGCAGTGGGACCCCGGGAGGGGACTATGGCTACACCTTC. Translated: CSGTPGGDYGYTF.

Turning to this clonotype: A single base separates this from a much larger clone, so it may be a read error. No conserved phenylalanine or tryptophan ends this CDR3, so it is likely a read error. V usage is TRBV18 and J usage is TRBJ2-5, with D perhaps matching TRBD2 (5 bases). Germline V gives CDR1 KGHSH, CDR2 LQKENI. The CDR3 spans 13 residues. V lost 6 bases and J lost 5, with 13 bases in between. CDR3 sequence reads: CASSPGSGETQYL. The CDR3 coding sequence is TGTGCCAGCTCCCCGGGATCGGGGGAGACCCAGTACCTC.

The chain links TRBV21-1 to TRBJ2-1; the DNA was not compared with TRBD2, the D call given in the table. The J call may be incorrect, as the DNA end agrees better with TRBJ2-7. TRBV21-1 is marked as a pseudogene. This CDR3 contains 16 residues. This CDR3 is CASRRPGPSSYNEQYF. In DNA form, the CDR3 reads TGTGCCAGCAGAAGGCCCGGGCCGAGCTCCTACAATGAGCAGTACTTC.

Concerning this clonotype: A single base separates this from a much larger clone, so it may be a read error. The V gene is TRBV5-1, the J gene TRBJ2-5; no firm D call. Per germline, CDR1 SGHRS and CDR2 YFSETQ. CDR3 length: 15 amino acids. V was shortened by 4 bases and J by 6 bases, with 19 bases between the two germline ends. The chain's CDR3 is CASSPLDGVLKTQYF. The CDR3 coding sequence is TGCGCCAGCAGCCCCCTGGACGGAGTTTTAAAGACCCAGTACTTC.

As for this clonotype: One end of the junction fails to match germline, which may point to a read error. CDR3 protein: CASSLGQTLYTDTRYF. CDR3 nucleotides: TGTGCCAGCAGCTTAGGACAGACCCTCTACACAGATACGCGGTATTTT. The chain has TRBV7-9 and TRBJ2-3; TRBD1 is a possible D gene (5 bases). Germline loops: CDR1 SEHNR, CDR2 FQNEAQ (reference sequence). The CDR3 extends over 16 amino acids.

This clonotype was seen ten or more times. This chain connects TRBV9 to TRBJ2-3; D call uncertain. Germline V gives CDR1 SGDLS, CDR2 YYNGEE. The length of the CDR3 is 12 residues. Deletions cut 1 base from V and 6 bases from J, with 6 bases between. This CDR3 reads CASSVSADTQYF. In nucleotides, the CDR3 is TGTGCCAGCAGCGTAAGTGCCGATACGCAGTATTTT.

This clonotype was seen only a few times. The chain recombines TRBV20-1 with TRBJ2-5; TRBD1 might be the D (6 bases). TRBJ2-7 matches the DNA end more closely, so the J call is doubtful. Germline values: CDR1 DFQATT, CDR2 SNEGSKA (reference sequence). CDR3 length: 14 amino acids. This CDR3 reads CSARDERGIYEQYF. DNA for the CDR3: TGCAGTGCTAGAGATGAGAGGGGGATCTACGAGCAGTACTTC.

This clonotype has just a few counts. With a much larger clone just one base away, this may be a read error. The V call is TRBV7-2, the J call TRBJ1-2; D call uncertain. Trimming cost V 5 bases and J 7 bases, with 17 bases left between them. The CDR3 totals 14 residues. Germline lookup yields CDR1 SGHTA and CDR2 FQGNSA. CDR3 coding DNA: TGTGCCAGCAGCGTTGAGGCCAGGTCCCCTGGCTACACCTTC. Amino acids: CASSVEARSPGYTF.

As for this clonotype: Possible read error: a much larger clone is one base away. The chain links TRBV20-1 to TRBJ1-2, with 9 bases fitting TRBD1. The V segment lost 5 bases and the J segment 2 bases; nucleotides outside the gene matches: 6. The CDR3 is made up of 14 amino acids. Germline V lookup: CDR1 DFQATT, CDR2 SNEGSKA (reference sequence). The CDR3 loop reads CSAQRGTGNYGYTF. The CDR3 region has the DNA TGCAGTGCTCAACGGGGGACAGGGAACTATGGCTACACCTTC.

This clonotype was seen only a few times. This chain joins TRBV5-5 and TRBJ2-2; 12 bases line up with TRBD2. The CDR3 has 16 residues. Losses at the gene ends were 3 bases for V and 3 bases for J; bases not matched to a gene: 3. Germline V gives CDR1 SGHKS, CDR2 YYEKEE (reference sequence). CDR3 nucleotide sequence: TGTGCCAGCAGCTCTGGACTAGCGGGGTACACCGGGGAGCTGTTTTTT. This translates into CASSSGLAGYTGELFF.